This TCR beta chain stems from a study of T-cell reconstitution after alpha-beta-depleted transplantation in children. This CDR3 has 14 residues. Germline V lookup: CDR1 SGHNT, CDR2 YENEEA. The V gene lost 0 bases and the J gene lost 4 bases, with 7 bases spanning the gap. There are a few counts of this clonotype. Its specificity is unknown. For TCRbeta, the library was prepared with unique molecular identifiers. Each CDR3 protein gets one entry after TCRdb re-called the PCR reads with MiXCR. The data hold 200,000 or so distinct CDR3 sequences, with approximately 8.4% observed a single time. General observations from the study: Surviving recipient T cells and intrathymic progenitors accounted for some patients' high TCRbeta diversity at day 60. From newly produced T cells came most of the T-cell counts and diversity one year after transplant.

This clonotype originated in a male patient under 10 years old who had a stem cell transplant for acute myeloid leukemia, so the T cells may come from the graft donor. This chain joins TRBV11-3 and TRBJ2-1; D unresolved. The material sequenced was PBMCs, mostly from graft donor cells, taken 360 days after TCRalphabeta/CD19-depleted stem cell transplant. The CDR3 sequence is CASSLDQAYNEQFF. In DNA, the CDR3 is TGTGCCAGCAGCTTAGACCAGGCTTACAATGAGCAGTTCTTC.